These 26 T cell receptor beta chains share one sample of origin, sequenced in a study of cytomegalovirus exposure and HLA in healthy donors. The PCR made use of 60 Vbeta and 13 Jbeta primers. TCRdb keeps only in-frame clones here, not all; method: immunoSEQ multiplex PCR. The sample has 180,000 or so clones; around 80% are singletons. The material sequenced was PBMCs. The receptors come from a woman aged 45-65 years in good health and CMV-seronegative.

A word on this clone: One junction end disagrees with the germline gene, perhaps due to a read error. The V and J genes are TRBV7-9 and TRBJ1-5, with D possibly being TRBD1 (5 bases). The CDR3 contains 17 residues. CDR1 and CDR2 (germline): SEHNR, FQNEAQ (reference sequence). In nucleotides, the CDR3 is TGTTCCAGCAGCTTAGGTTCTGGGGGGAGTGGCAATCAGCCCCAGCATTTT. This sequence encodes CSSSLGSGGSGNQPQHF.

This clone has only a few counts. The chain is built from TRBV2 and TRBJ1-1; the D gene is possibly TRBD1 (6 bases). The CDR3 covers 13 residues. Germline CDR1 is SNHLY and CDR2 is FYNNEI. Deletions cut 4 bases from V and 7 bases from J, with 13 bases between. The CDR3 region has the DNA TGTGCCAGCAGTGGGGATAGGGGGAGTGAAGCTTTCTTT. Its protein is CASSGDRGSEAFF.

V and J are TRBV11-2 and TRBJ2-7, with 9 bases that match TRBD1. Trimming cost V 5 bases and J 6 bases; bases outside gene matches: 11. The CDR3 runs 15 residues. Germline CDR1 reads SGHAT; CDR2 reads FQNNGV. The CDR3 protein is CASSPIPDRGSEQYF. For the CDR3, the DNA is TGTGCCAGCAGCCCTATACCGGACAGGGGCTCCGAGCAGTACTTC.

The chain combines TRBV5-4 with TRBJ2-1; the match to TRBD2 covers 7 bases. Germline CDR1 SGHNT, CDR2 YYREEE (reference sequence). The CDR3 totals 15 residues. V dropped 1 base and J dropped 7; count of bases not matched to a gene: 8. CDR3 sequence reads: CASSLTGGGENEQFF. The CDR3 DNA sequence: TGTGCCAGCAGCTTGACGGGGGGAGGGGAAAATGAGCAGTTCTTC.

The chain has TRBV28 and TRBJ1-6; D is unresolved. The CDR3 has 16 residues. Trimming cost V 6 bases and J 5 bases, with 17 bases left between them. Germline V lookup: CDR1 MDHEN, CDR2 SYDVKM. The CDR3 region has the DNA TGTGCCAGCAGCATCAACTCTGGAGCCCATAATTCACCCCTCCACTTT. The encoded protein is CASSINSGAHNSPLHF.

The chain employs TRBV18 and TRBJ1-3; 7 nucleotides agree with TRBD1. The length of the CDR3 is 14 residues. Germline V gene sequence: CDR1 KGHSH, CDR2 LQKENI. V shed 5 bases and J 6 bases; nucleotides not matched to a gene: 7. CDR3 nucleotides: TGTGCCAGCTCATCCGACAGGGTACAAAACACCATATATTTT. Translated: CASSSDRVQNTIYF.

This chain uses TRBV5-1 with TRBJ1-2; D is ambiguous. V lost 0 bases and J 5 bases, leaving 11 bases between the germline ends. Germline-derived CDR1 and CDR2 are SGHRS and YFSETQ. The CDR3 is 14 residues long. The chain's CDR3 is CASSLARREYGYTF. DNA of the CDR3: TGCGCCAGCAGCTTGGCAAGGAGGGAGTATGGCTACACCTTC.

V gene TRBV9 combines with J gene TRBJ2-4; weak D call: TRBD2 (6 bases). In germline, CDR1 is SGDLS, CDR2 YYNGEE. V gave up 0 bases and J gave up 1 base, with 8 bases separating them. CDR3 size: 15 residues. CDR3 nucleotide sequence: TGTGCCAGCAGCGTAGCGGGAGCCGCCAAAAACATTCAGTACTTC. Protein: CASSVAGAAKNIQYF.

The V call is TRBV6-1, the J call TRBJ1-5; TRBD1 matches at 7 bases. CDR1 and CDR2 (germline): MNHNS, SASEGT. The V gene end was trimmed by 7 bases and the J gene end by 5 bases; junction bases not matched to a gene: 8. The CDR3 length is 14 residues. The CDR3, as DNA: TGTGCCAGCAATGACAAGGGGGCCTATCAGCCCCAGCATTTT. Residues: CASNDKGAYQPQHF.

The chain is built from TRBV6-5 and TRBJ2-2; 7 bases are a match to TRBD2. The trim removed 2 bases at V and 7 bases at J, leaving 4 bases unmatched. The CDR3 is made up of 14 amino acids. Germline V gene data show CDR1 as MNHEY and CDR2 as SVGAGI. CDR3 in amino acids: CASSYGGGSGELFF. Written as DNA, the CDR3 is TGTGCCAGCAGTTACGGCGGGGGTAGCGGGGAGCTGTTTTTT.

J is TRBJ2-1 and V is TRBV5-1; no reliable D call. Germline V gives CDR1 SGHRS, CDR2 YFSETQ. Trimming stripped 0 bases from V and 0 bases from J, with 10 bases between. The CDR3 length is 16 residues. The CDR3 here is CASSLGLKSSYNEQFF. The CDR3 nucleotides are TGCGCCAGCAGCTTGGGCCTCAAGAGCTCCTACAATGAGCAGTTCTTC.

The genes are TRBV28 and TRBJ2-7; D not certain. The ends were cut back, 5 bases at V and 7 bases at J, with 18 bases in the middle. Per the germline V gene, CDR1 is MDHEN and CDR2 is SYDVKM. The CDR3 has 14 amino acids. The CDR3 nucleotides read TGTGCCAGCAGTCCCCCCCCACCAGTAAATGAGCAGTACTTC. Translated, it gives CASSPPPPVNEQYF.

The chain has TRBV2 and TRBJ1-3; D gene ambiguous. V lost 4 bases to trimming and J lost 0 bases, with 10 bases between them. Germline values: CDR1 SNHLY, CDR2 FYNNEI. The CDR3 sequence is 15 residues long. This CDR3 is CASSAGGLSGNTIYF. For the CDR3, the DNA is TGTGCCAGCAGTGCTGGAGGACTCTCTGGAAACACCATATATTTT.

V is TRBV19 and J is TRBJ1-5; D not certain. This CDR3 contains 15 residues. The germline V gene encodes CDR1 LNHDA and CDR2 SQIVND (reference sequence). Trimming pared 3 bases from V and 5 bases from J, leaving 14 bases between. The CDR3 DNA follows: TGTGCCAGTAGTATCTTGCCTACTACCGATCAGCCCCAGCATTTT. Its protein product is CASSILPTTDQPQHF.

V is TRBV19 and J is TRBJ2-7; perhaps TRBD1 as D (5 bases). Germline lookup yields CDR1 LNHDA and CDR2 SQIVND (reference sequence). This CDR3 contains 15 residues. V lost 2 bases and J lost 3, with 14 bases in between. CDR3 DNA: TGTGCCAGTAGTATACTCCAGGGCGTACTCTACGAGCAGTACTTC. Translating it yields CASSILQGVLYEQYF.

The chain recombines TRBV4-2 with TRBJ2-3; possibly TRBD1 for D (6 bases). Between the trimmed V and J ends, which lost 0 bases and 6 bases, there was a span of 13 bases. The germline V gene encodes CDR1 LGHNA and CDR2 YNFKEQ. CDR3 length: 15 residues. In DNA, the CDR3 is TGTGCCAGCAGCCAAGATAAGGGGGTAGTGGATACGCAGTATTTT. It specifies CASSQDKGVVDTQYF.

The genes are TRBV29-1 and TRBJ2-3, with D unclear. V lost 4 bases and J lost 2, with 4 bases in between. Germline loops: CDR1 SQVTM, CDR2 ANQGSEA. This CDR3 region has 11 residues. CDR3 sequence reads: CSVGLTDTQYF. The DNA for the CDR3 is TGCAGCGTTGGACTCACAGATACGCAGTATTTT.

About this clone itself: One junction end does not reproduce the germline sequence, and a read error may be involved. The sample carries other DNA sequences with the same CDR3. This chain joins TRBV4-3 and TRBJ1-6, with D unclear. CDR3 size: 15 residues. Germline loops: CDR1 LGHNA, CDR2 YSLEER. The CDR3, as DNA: TGCGCCAGCAGCTCGTCCCTCTCCTATAATTCCCCCCTCCACTTT. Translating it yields CASSSSLSYNSPLHF.

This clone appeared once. The CDR3 here is CASSSTGETYGYTF. The CDR3 DNA reads as TGTGCCAGCAGTTCCACAGGGGAAACATATGGCTACACCTTC. The chain couples TRBV2 to TRBJ1-2; 7 nucleotides match TRBD1. The germline V gene encodes CDR1 SNHLY and CDR2 FYNNEI. The V and J ends lost 5 bases and 5 bases, in that order; junction bases with no gene match: 8. This CDR3 region has 14 residues.

CDR3 bases: TGTGCCTGGAGTGTACCCCTTGGCAGGGCGGAGACCCAGTACTTC. It yields the protein CAWSVPLGRAETQYF. This sequence joins TRBV30 and TRBJ2-5; the D gene is possibly TRBD1 (5 bases). Trimming shortened V by 0 bases and J by 5 bases, and 16 bases separated the two germline ends. Per the germline V gene, CDR1 is GTSNPN and CDR2 is SVGIG (reference sequence). The CDR3 covers 15 residues.

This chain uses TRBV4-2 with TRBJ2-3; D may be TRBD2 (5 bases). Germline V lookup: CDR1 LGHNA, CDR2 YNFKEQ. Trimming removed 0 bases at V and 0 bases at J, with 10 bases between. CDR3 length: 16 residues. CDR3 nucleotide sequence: TGTGCCAGCAGCCAAGACGGACTCGTTAGCACAGATACGCAGTATTTT. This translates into CASSQDGLVSTDTQYF.

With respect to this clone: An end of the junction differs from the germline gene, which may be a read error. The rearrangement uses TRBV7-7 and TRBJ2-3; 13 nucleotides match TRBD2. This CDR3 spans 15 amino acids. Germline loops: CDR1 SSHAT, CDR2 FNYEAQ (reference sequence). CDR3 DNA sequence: TGTGCTAGCAGCTCGGGACTAGCGGGGCGGGATACGCAGTATTTT. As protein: CASSSGLAGRDTQYF.

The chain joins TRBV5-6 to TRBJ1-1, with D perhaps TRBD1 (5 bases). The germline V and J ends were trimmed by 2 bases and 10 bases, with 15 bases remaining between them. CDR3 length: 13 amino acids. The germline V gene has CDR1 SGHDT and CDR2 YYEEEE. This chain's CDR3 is CASSFSARGGAFF. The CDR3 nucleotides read TGTGCCAGCAGCTTTTCGGCTCGGGGGGGAGCTTTCTTT.

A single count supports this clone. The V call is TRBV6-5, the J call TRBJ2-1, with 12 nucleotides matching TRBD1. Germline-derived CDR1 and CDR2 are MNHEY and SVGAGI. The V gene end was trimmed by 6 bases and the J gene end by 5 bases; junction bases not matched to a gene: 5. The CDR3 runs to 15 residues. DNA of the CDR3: TGTGCCAGCAGGGTTCGGGACAGGGGGCACAATGAGCAGTTCTTC. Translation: CASRVRDRGHNEQFF.

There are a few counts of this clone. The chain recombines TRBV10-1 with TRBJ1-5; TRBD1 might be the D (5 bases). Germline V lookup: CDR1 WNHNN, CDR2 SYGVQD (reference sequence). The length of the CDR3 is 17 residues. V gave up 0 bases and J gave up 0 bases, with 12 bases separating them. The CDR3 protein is CASSESRARASNQPQHF. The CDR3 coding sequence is TGCGCCAGCAGTGAGTCTAGAGCCAGGGCTAGCAATCAGCCCCAGCATTTT.

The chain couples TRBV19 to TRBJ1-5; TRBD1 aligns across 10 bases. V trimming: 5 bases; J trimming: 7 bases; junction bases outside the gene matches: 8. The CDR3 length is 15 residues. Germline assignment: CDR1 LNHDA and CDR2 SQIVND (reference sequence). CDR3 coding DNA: TGTGCCAGTAGTGCCCGGGACAGGGGCGGCCAGCCCCAGCATTTT. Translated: CASSARDRGGQPQHF.